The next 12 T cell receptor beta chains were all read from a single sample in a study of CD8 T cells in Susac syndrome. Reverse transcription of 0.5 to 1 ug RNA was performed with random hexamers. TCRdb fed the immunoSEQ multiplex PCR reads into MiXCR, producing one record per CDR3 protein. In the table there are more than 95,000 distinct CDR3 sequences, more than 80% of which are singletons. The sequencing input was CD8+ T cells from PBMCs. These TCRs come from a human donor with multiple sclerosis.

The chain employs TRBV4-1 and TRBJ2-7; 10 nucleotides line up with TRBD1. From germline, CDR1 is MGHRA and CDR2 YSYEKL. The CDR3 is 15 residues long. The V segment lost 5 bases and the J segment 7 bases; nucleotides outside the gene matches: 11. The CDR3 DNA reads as TGCGCCAGCAGCTCGAGGACAGGGGGTTGGGAGGAGCAGTACGTC. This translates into CASSSRTGGWEEQYV.

The CDR3 nucleotides are TGTGCCTGGAGTGACCCAACTCGGACAGGGAGGTTCCGTTATGGCTACACCTTC. Its protein is CAWSDPTRTGRFRYGYTF. V usage is TRBV30 and J usage is TRBJ1-2, with 8 bases fitting TRBD1. The CDR3 sequence is 18 residues long. The ends lost 1 base at V and 5 bases at J; junction bases unmatched: 18. Germline V CDR1 and CDR2: GTSNPN, SVGIG (reference sequence).

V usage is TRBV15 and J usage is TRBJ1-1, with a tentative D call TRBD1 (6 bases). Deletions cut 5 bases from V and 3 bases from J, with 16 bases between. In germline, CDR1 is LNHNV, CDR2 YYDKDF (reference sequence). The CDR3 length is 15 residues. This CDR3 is CATSDPQGGHTEAFF. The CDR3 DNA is TGTGCCACCAGCGATCCACAGGGAGGGCACACTGAAGCTTTCTTT.

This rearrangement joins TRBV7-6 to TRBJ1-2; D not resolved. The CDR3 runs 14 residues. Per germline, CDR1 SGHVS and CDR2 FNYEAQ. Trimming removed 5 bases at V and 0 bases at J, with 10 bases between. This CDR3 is CASSPAAPNYGYTF. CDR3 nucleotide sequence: TGTGCCAGCAGCCCCGCGGCCCCTAACTATGGCTACACCTTC. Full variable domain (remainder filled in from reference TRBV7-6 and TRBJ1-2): GAGVSQSPRYKVTKRGQDVALRCDPISGHVSLYWYRQALGQGPEFLTYFNYEAQQDKSGLPNDRFSAERPEGSISTLTIQRTEQRDSAMYRCASSPAAPNYGYTFGSGTRLTVV.

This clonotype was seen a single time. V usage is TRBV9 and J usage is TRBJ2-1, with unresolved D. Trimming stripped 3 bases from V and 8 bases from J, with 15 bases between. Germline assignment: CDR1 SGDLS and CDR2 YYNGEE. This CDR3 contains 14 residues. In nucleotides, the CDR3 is TGTGCCAGCAGCGCCCACTTGGGAAGGGATGAGCAGTTCTTC. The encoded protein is CASSAHLGRDEQFF.

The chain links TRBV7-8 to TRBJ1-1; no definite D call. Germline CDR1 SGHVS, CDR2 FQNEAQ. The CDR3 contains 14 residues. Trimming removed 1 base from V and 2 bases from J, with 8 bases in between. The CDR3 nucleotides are TGTGCCAGCAGCTTAGAGGCAGCCAACACTGAAGCTTTCTTT. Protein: CASSLEAANTEAFF.

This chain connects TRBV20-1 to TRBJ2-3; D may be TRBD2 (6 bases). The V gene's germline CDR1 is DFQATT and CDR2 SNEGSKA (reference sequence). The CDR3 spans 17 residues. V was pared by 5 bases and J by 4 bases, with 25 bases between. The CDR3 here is CSAPGTSKPPGADTQYF. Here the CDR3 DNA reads TGCAGTGCTCCTGGAACTAGCAAACCCCCAGGCGCAGATACGCAGTATTTT.

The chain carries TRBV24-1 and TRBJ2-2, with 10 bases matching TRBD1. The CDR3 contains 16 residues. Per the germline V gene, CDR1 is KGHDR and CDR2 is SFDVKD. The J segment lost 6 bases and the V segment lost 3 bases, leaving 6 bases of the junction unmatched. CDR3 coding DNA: TGTGCCACCAGTGATAGCGACAGGGGGCTGGCCGGGGAGCTGTTTTTT. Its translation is CATSDSDRGLAGELFF.

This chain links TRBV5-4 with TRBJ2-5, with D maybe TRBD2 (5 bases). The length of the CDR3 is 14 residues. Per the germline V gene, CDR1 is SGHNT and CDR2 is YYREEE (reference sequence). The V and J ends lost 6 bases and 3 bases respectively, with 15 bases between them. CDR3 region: CASTAGQPKETQYF. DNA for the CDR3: TGTGCCAGCACCGCGGGTCAGCCGAAAGAGACCCAGTACTTC.

The CDR3 region has the DNA TGTGCCTGGGGGGGTCCGGTCCGGGCCACTGAAGCTTTCTTT. Translated, it gives CAWGGPVRATEAFF. The rearrangement links TRBV30 to TRBJ1-1; TRBD1 is a possible D gene (5 bases). Trimming cost V 5 bases and J 4 bases, with 17 bases left between them. This CDR3 has 14 amino acids. Per the germline V gene, CDR1 is GTSNPN and CDR2 is SVGIG (reference sequence).

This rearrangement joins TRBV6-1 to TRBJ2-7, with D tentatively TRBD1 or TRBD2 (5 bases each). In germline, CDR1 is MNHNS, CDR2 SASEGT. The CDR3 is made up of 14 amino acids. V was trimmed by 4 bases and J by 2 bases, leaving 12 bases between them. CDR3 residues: CASSGLEGPYEQYF. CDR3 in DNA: TGTGCCAGCAGTGGCCTAGAGGGGCCCTACGAGCAGTACTTC.

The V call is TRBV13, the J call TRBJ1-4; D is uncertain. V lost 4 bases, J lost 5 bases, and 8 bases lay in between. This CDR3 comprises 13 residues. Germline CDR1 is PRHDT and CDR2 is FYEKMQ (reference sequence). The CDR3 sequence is CASSSGRNEKLFF. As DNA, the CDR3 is TGTGCCAGCAGCTCAGGACGGAATGAAAAACTGTTTTTT.